Listed below are T cell receptor beta chains from one sample, sequenced in a study of OX40 agonist ivuxolimab in advanced cancers. Repertoires were generated with immunoSEQ multiplex PCR, while TCRdb's copy carries only in-frame clones and drops some. The table includes 65,000 to 70,000 clones, about 89% detected once. This specimen was CD4+ or CD8+ T cells sorted from blood, taken in a trial of the OX40 agonist ivuxolimab. The receptors shown here come from an adult with an advanced solid tumor such as melanoma, head and neck, liver or kidney cancer. Both conserved end residues are part of each CDR3. A D gene is named only where the DNA matches it firmly. Only part of the rows carry a size: once, few, many, or a class if the clone is expanded.

v_gene: TRBV5-8
d_gene: TRBD1
j_gene: TRBJ1-4
len: 16
abundance: -
CDR3aa: CASSPGQGTTNEKLFF
CDR3nt: TGTGCCAGCAGCCCGGGACAGGGGACAACTAATGAAAAACTGTTTTTT

v_gene: TRBV6-1
d_gene: -
j_gene: TRBJ2-7
len: 15
abundance: once
CDR3aa: CASTPPGGRSYEQYF
CDR3nt: TGTGCCAGCACCCCCCCCGGGGGCCGATCCTACGAGCAGTACTTC

v_gene: TRBV6-1
d_gene: TRBD1
j_gene: TRBJ2-5
len: 13
abundance: -
CDR3aa: CASRPTGAETQYF
CDR3nt: TGTGCCAGCAGACCGACAGGGGCCGAGACCCAGTACTTC

v_gene: TRBV7-6
d_gene: -
j_gene: TRBJ2-7
len: 13
abundance: -
CDR3aa: CASSFTVGREQYF
CDR3nt: TGTGCCAGCAGCTTTACAGTTGGTAGGGAGCAGTACTTC

v_gene: TRBV6-5
d_gene: -
j_gene: TRBJ1-1
len: 13
abundance: -
CDR3aa: CASSGALNTEAFF
CDR3nt: TGTGCCAGCTCGGGGGCTTTGAACACTGAAGCTTTCTTT

v_gene: TRBV29-1
d_gene: -
j_gene: TRBJ1-2
len: 12
abundance: -
CDR3aa: CSVGTSNYGYTF
CDR3nt: TGCAGCGTTGGCACGTCTAACTATGGCTACACCTTC

v_gene: TRBV5-1
d_gene: TRBD1
j_gene: TRBJ1-6
len: 16
abundance: -
CDR3aa: CASSLTGQGNFSPLHF
CDR3nt: TGCGCCAGCAGCTTGACTGGACAGGGGAATTTTTCACCCCTCCACTTT

v_gene: TRBV11-2
d_gene: TRBD2
j_gene: TRBJ2-5
len: 14
abundance: -
CDR3aa: CASRPRRGGETQYF
CDR3nt: TGTGCCAGCCGTCCCAGGAGGGGAGGGGAGACCCAGTACTTC

v_gene: TRBV27
d_gene: -
j_gene: TRBJ2-7
len: 14
abundance: -
CDR3aa: CASRPWTDPYEQYF
CDR3nt: TGTGCCAGCAGACCCTGGACCGACCCCTACGAGCAGTACTTC

v_gene: TRBV9
d_gene: -
j_gene: TRBJ2-3
len: 14
abundance: -
CDR3aa: CASSVWAQDSTQYF
CDR3nt: TGTGCCAGCAGCGTATGGGCCCAGGATTCTACGCAGTATTTT

v_gene: TRBV6-5
d_gene: TRBD1
j_gene: TRBJ2-7
len: 12
abundance: -
CDR3aa: CASRNRGREQYF
CDR3nt: TGTGCCAGCAGAAACAGGGGGCGAGAGCAGTACTTC

v_gene: TRBV11-2
d_gene: TRBD1
j_gene: TRBJ1-2
len: 18
abundance: -
CDR3aa: CASSFYPPGTVASYGYTF
CDR3nt: TGTGCCAGCAGCTTCTACCCCCCGGGGACAGTCGCCTCCTATGGCTACACCTTC

v_gene: TRBV5-5
d_gene: TRBD1
j_gene: TRBJ1-5
len: 16
abundance: -
CDR3aa: CASSSSGTVSNQPQHF
CDR3nt: TGTGCCAGCAGCTCCTCCGGGACAGTGAGCAATCAGCCCCAGCATTTT

v_gene: TRBV28
d_gene: -
j_gene: TRBJ1-3
len: 18
abundance: -
CDR3aa: CASSLGGQGNRRGNTIYF
CDR3nt: TGTGCCAGCAGCCTAGGGGGTCAGGGCAACCGTAGAGGAAACACCATATATTTT

v_gene: TRBV4-1
d_gene: -
j_gene: TRBJ2-5
len: 14
abundance: -
CDR3aa: CASSQEAPSGAQYF
CDR3nt: TGCGCCAGCAGCCAAGAGGCCCCCTCGGGGGCCCAGTACTTC

v_gene: TRBV28
d_gene: TRBD2
j_gene: TRBJ2-5
len: 15
abundance: -
CDR3aa: CASSLHSGGGETQYF
CDR3nt: TGTGCCAGCAGTCTCCATAGCGGGGGAGGAGAGACCCAGTACTTC

v_gene: TRBV7-6
d_gene: -
j_gene: TRBJ1-4
len: 20
abundance: -
CDR3aa: CASSTRSSQGEMATNEKLFF
CDR3nt: TGTGCCAGCAGCACCCGGTCAAGCCAGGGAGAGATGGCAACTAATGAAAAACTGTTTTTT

v_gene: TRBV7-8
d_gene: -
j_gene: TRBJ2-7
len: 14
abundance: -
CDR3aa: CASSLGDKVYEQYF
CDR3nt: TGTGCCAGCAGCTTAGGGGACAAGGTCTACGAGCAGTACTTC

v_gene: TRBV14
d_gene: TRBD2
j_gene: TRBJ2-7
len: 14
abundance: -
CDR3aa: CASSTSGRIYEQYF
CDR3nt: TGTGCCAGCAGCACTAGCGGGAGGATCTACGAGCAGTACTTC

v_gene: TRBV5-6
d_gene: TRBD2
j_gene: TRBJ2-1
len: 18
abundance: few
CDR3aa: CASSLVTSGSSVRNEQFF
CDR3nt: TGTGCCAGCAGCTTGGTTACTAGCGGGAGCTCTGTCCGCAATGAGCAGTTCTTC

v_gene: TRBV30
d_gene: -
j_gene: TRBJ1-6
len: 16
abundance: -
CDR3aa: CAWSVLPSSYNSPLHF
CDR3nt: TGTGCCTGGAGTGTACTTCCCAGCTCCTATAATTCACCCCTCCACTTT

v_gene: TRBV19
d_gene: TRBD2
j_gene: TRBJ2-1
len: 17
abundance: -
CDR3aa: CASSTHRLAGVFSEQFF
CDR3nt: TGTGCCAGTAGTACACATAGACTAGCGGGAGTTTTTAGTGAGCAGTTCTTC

v_gene: TRBV14
d_gene: TRBD1
j_gene: TRBJ1-1
len: 14
abundance: -
CDR3aa: CASSQVTGPTEAFF
CDR3nt: TGTGCCAGCAGCCAAGTGACAGGGCCCACTGAAGCTTTCTTT

v_gene: TRBV18
d_gene: TRBD1
j_gene: TRBJ2-3
len: 16
abundance: -
CDR3aa: CASSPRTGVKTDTQYF
CDR3nt: TGTGCCAGCTCACCCAGGACAGGGGTAAAAACAGATACGCAGTATTTT

v_gene: TRBV15
d_gene: -
j_gene: TRBJ1-4
len: 15
abundance: once
CDR3aa: CATSRDGTSNEKLFF
CDR3nt: TGTGCCACCAGCAGAGACGGGACATCTAATGAAAAACTGTTTTTT

v_gene: TRBV15
d_gene: -
j_gene: TRBJ2-1
len: 15
abundance: -
CDR3aa: CATSRDIGPGNEQFF
CDR3nt: TGTGCCACCAGCAGAGATATAGGTCCGGGTAATGAGCAGTTCTTC

v_gene: TRBV10-3
d_gene: -
j_gene: TRBJ1-2
len: 13
abundance: -
CDR3aa: CAISEAAGRGYTF
CDR3nt: TGTGCCATCAGTGAGGCCGCAGGGAGAGGCTACACCTTC

v_gene: TRBV5-8
d_gene: TRBD1
j_gene: TRBJ1-5
len: 16
abundance: -
CDR3aa: CASRHRTGVGNQPQHF
CDR3nt: TGTGCCAGCAGACACCGTACAGGGGTCGGCAATCAGCCCCAGCATTTT

v_gene: TRBV28
d_gene: -
j_gene: TRBJ1-2
len: 16
abundance: once
CDR3aa: CASISQALEANYGYTF
CDR3nt: TGTGCCAGTATTAGTCAAGCTCTCGAAGCTAACTATGGCTACACCTTC

v_gene: TRBV9
d_gene: TRBD2
j_gene: TRBJ2-3
len: 15
abundance: -
CDR3aa: CASSVVGGRGDTQYF
CDR3nt: TGTGCCAGCAGCGTAGTAGGCGGGAGAGGGGATACGCAGTATTTT

v_gene: TRBV5-1
d_gene: -
j_gene: TRBJ2-6
len: 17
abundance: -
CDR3aa: CASSLEQGRSGANVLTF
CDR3nt: TGCGCCAGCAGCTTGGAACAGGGACGCTCTGGGGCCAACGTCCTGACTTTC

v_gene: TRBV7-6
d_gene: -
j_gene: TRBJ1-1
len: 16
abundance: -
CDR3aa: CASSLQGDFMNTEAFF
CDR3nt: TGTGCCAGCAGCTTACAAGGAGACTTCATGAACACTGAAGCTTTCTTT

v_gene: TRBV12-5
d_gene: TRBD1
j_gene: TRBJ2-4
len: 14
abundance: -
CDR3aa: CASGPGQGGDIQYF
CDR3nt: TGTGCTAGTGGCCCGGGACAGGGGGGGGACATTCAGTACTTC

v_gene: TRBV7-2
d_gene: TRBD1
j_gene: TRBJ1-2
len: 19
abundance: -
CDR3aa: CASSLQTGGASSINYGYTF
CDR3nt: TGTGCCAGCAGCCTTCAGACAGGGGGCGCGAGTAGTATTAACTATGGCTACACCTTC

v_gene: TRBV30
d_gene: TRBD1
j_gene: TRBJ1-4
len: 13
abundance: -
CDR3aa: CAWSVQGTEKLFF
CDR3nt: TGTGCCTGGAGTGTACAGGGGACCGAAAAACTGTTTTTT

v_gene: TRBV4-1
d_gene: -
j_gene: TRBJ1-1
len: 18
abundance: -
CDR3aa: CASSQAYRERGLNTEAFF
CDR3nt: TGCGCCAGCAGCCAAGCCTACAGGGAGCGGGGATTGAACACTGAAGCTTTCTTT

v_gene: TRBV7-7
d_gene: -
j_gene: TRBJ2-7
len: 13
abundance: -
CDR3aa: CASSPGLPYEQYF
CDR3nt: TGTGCTAGCTCCCCGGGTCTTCCCTACGAGCAGTACTTC

v_gene: TRBV10-1
d_gene: -
j_gene: TRBJ1-6
len: 13
abundance: -
CDR3aa: CASSVGTGSPLHF
CDR3nt: TGCGCCAGCAGTGTAGGGACGGGTTCACCCCTCCACTTT

v_gene: TRBV5-6
d_gene: -
j_gene: TRBJ2-5
len: 14
abundance: -
CDR3aa: CASSFYSGLETQYF
CDR3nt: TGTGCCAGCAGCTTTTACTCCGGATTGGAGACCCAGTACTTC

v_gene: TRBV7-2
d_gene: -
j_gene: TRBJ1-2
len: 13
abundance: -
CDR3aa: CASSLAGTGGYTF
CDR3nt: TGTGCCAGCAGCTTAGCGGGGACGGGTGGCTACACCTTC

v_gene: TRBV5-4
d_gene: TRBD1
j_gene: TRBJ1-2
len: 13
abundance: -
CDR3aa: CASSRQGAGGYTF
CDR3nt: TGTGCCAGCAGTCGACAGGGGGCGGGCGGCTACACCTTC

v_gene: TRBV7-9
d_gene: -
j_gene: TRBJ1-1
len: 12
abundance: -
CDR3aa: CASSLYHTEAFF
CDR3nt: TGTGCCAGCAGCTTATATCACACTGAAGCTTTCTTT

v_gene: TRBV28
d_gene: TRBD2
j_gene: TRBJ2-1
len: 13
abundance: -
CDR3aa: CASLGGREGEQFF
CDR3nt: TGTGCCAGCCTTGGCGGGAGGGAGGGTGAGCAGTTCTTC

v_gene: TRBV5-4
d_gene: TRBD2
j_gene: TRBJ2-1
len: 16
abundance: -
CDR3aa: CASSLGRLAGVNEQFF
CDR3nt: TGTGCCAGCAGCTTGGGTCGACTAGCGGGAGTTAATGAGCAGTTCTTC

v_gene: TRBV6-5
d_gene: -
j_gene: TRBJ2-1
len: 13
abundance: -
CDR3aa: CASKGELRDEQFF
CDR3nt: TGTGCCAGCAAGGGGGAGCTCAGGGATGAGCAGTTCTTC

v_gene: TRBV28
d_gene: -
j_gene: TRBJ2-7
len: 15
abundance: -
CDR3aa: CASSHDSSGDYEQYF
CDR3nt: TGTGCCAGCAGCCACGACAGTTCAGGGGACTACGAGCAGTACTTC

v_gene: TRBV9
d_gene: -
j_gene: TRBJ2-1
len: 14
abundance: -
CDR3aa: CASSVGPGYNEQFF
CDR3nt: TGTGCCAGCAGCGTAGGGCCCGGTTACAATGAGCAGTTCTTC

v_gene: TRBV19
d_gene: -
j_gene: TRBJ2-1
len: 15
abundance: once
CDR3aa: CASSTSDTRGIEQFF
CDR3nt: TGTGCCAGTAGTACCAGCGATACCCGAGGGATTGAGCAGTTCTTC

v_gene: TRBV15
d_gene: -
j_gene: TRBJ2-7
len: 14
abundance: -
CDR3aa: CATSRGDTVYEQYF
CDR3nt: TGTGCCACCAGCAGAGGGGACACGGTCTACGAGCAGTACTTC

v_gene: TRBV7-2
d_gene: -
j_gene: TRBJ1-2
len: 11
abundance: -
CDR3aa: CASSSAYGYTF
CDR3nt: TGTGCCAGCAGCTCAGCCTATGGCTACACCTTC

v_gene: TRBV5-1
d_gene: -
j_gene: TRBJ1-1
len: 15
abundance: -
CDR3aa: CASSPKSSGPTEAFF
CDR3nt: TGCGCCAGCAGTCCCAAGAGTTCCGGGCCCACTGAAGCTTTCTTT

v_gene: TRBV7-3
d_gene: TRBD2
j_gene: TRBJ2-1
len: 15
abundance: few
CDR3aa: CASSSTGLAGNEQFF
CDR3nt: TGTGCCAGCAGCTCGACGGGACTAGCGGGAAATGAGCAGTTCTTC

v_gene: TRBV7-9
d_gene: TRBD1
j_gene: TRBJ2-1
len: 14
abundance: -
CDR3aa: CASSRTGKGNEQFF
CDR3nt: TGTGCCAGCAGCCGGACAGGGAAAGGCAATGAGCAGTTCTTC

v_gene: TRBV27
d_gene: -
j_gene: TRBJ2-7
len: 11
abundance: -
CDR3aa: CASSSRGEQYF
CDR3nt: TGTGCCAGCAGTTCCCGCGGCGAGCAGTACTTC

v_gene: TRBV5-1
d_gene: TRBD1
j_gene: TRBJ2-2
len: 17
abundance: -
CDR3aa: CASSDQPGQGSTGELFF
CDR3nt: TGCGCCAGCAGCGACCAACCGGGACAGGGGTCCACCGGGGAGCTGTTTTTT

v_gene: TRBV2
d_gene: -
j_gene: TRBJ2-1
len: 12
abundance: -
CDR3aa: CASSVGFGEQFF
CDR3nt: TGTGCCAGCAGTGTGGGGTTTGGTGAGCAGTTCTTC

v_gene: TRBV6-4
d_gene: TRBD1
j_gene: TRBJ2-2
len: 15
abundance: -
CDR3aa: CASRPMGTGTGELFF
CDR3nt: TGTGCCAGCAGACCAATGGGGACAGGGACCGGGGAGCTGTTTTTT

v_gene: TRBV2
d_gene: TRBD1
j_gene: TRBJ1-2
len: 15
abundance: -
CDR3aa: CASRATGGMVYGYTF
CDR3nt: TGTGCCAGCAGGGCGACAGGGGGCATGGTCTATGGCTATACCTTC

v_gene: TRBV6-1
d_gene: -
j_gene: TRBJ1-1
len: 14
abundance: -
CDR3aa: CASIDLRPNTEAFF
CDR3nt: TGTGCCAGCATCGACTTACGTCCGAACACTGAAGCTTTCTTT

v_gene: TRBV19
d_gene: TRBD1
j_gene: TRBJ1-2
len: 19
abundance: -
CDR3aa: CASQLRQGPQTGNNYGYTF
CDR3nt: TGTGCCAGCCAGTTGCGACAGGGGCCGCAGACTGGGAATAACTATGGCTACACCTTC